This T cell receptor beta chain stems from a study of cytomegalovirus exposure and HLA in healthy donors. Background on the study: Earlier, 150 million to 200 million T cells were analyzed, and 117 million unique TCR beta sequences were found among them.

Findings of the study overall: A previous analysis found most TCR beta V segments productive roughly 90% or roughly 30% of the time. In a later analysis, TCR beta V- and J-gene trimming showed a link to a missense DCLRE1C variant. Because they were indistinguishable, some V segments, including TRBV6-2 and TRBV6-3, were excluded.

As concerns this clone: Its antigen is not identified.

With 60 Vbeta and 13 Jbeta primers, the PCR was carried out. Repertoires were generated with immunoSEQ multiplex PCR, while TCRdb's copy carries only in-frame clones and drops some. Counted here are roughly 45,000 clones, about half occurring once; the ten biggest clones make up roughly 5.6%. The germline CDR1 and CDR2 sequences are SGHRS and YFSETQ. The CDR3 sequence is 16 residues long. J lost 7 bases, V lost 5 bases, and 12 bases had no gene match. Sequencing was performed on PBMCs. The receptor was isolated from a man in his 60s in good health and CMV-seronegative. The chain uses TRBV5-1 and TRBJ2-2, with 9 positions matching TRBD2. CDR3 bases: TGCGCCAGCAGTCTTAGCGGGAGAGTTCAAGGCGGGGAGCTGTTTTTT. It specifies CASSLSGRVQGGELFF.